Listed below are T cell receptor beta chains from one sample, sequenced in a study of PD-1 blockade in classical Hodgkin lymphoma. Measured with immunoSEQ multiplex PCR; TCRdb has only the in-frame clones, and not every one. The repertoire holds some 4,100 clones, approximately 68% seen once, with approximately 30% in the top ten. The sequencing here drew on CD8+ T cells from blood, taken before the fourth cycle of nivolumab. The receptor set was obtained from a human donor with classical Hodgkin lymphoma. Each CDR3 is given with its conserved first and last residue. D genes are given only for firm matches. Some rows have no size entry. The others give once, few or many, or a class for an expanded clone.

clone size: -
V gene: TRBV6-4
D gene: TRBD1
J gene: TRBJ2-2
CDR3 protein: CASSDGQGAGELFF
CDR3 DNA: TGTGCCAGCAGTGACGGACAGGGGGCCGGGGAGCTGTTTTTT

clone size: -
V gene: TRBV11-3
D gene: -
J gene: TRBJ2-3
CDR3 protein: CASSSGRKSDTQYF
CDR3 DNA: TGTGCCAGCAGCTCGGGACGGAAATCAGATACGCAGTATTTT

clone size: -
V gene: TRBV10-3
D gene: -
J gene: TRBJ2-1
CDR3 protein: CAISEKGPREQFF
CDR3 DNA: TGTGCCATCAGTGAAAAGGGACCGCGGGAGCAGTTCTTC

clone size: -
V gene: TRBV27
D gene: TRBD1
J gene: TRBJ1-2
CDR3 protein: CASSRTGSGYTF
CDR3 DNA: TGTGCCAGCAGTAGGACAGGGTCCGGCTACACCTTC

clone size: -
V gene: TRBV6-5
D gene: -
J gene: TRBJ2-3
CDR3 protein: CASSYSMPTDTQYF
CDR3 DNA: TGTGCCAGCAGTTACTCGATGCCCACAGATACGCAGTATTTT

clone size: -
V gene: TRBV7-9
D gene: -
J gene: TRBJ1-2
CDR3 protein: CASSTRLGGEKDGYTF
CDR3 DNA: TGTGCCAGCAGCACCCGGTTGGGGGGTGAAAAAGATGGCTACACCTTC

clone size: medium-sized
V gene: TRBV30
D gene: -
J gene: TRBJ2-2
CDR3 protein: CAWPPGRAAGELFF
CDR3 DNA: TGTGCCTGGCCACCGGGACGGGCCGCCGGGGAGCTGTTTTTT

clone size: -
V gene: TRBV5-4
D gene: TRBD2
J gene: TRBJ2-7
CDR3 protein: CASSLDGGGPDEQYF
CDR3 DNA: TGTGCCAGCAGCTTGGATGGGGGAGGGCCCGACGAGCAGTACTTC

clone size: -
V gene: TRBV9
D gene: -
J gene: TRBJ2-3
CDR3 protein: CASSVEVPDTQYF
CDR3 DNA: TGTGCCAGCAGCGTAGAAGTCCCCGATACGCAGTATTTT

clone size: -
V gene: TRBV28
D gene: -
J gene: TRBJ2-1
CDR3 protein: CASSFGQRQFF
CDR3 DNA: TGTGCCAGCAGTTTCGGACAGAGACAGTTCTTC

clone size: -
V gene: TRBV4-1
D gene: TRBD2
J gene: TRBJ2-3
CDR3 protein: CASSQDLDGLASTNTQYF
CDR3 DNA: TGCGCCAGCAGCCAAGATCTTGATGGACTAGCGAGCACAAATACGCAGTATTTT

clone size: few
V gene: TRBV7-9
D gene: -
J gene: TRBJ1-5
CDR3 protein: CASSAMTDSNQPQHF
CDR3 DNA: TGTGCCAGCAGCGCCATGACAGATAGCAATCAGCCCCAGCATTTT

clone size: -
V gene: TRBV5-5
D gene: -
J gene: TRBJ2-1
CDR3 protein: CASSLDYGQLASYNEQFF
CDR3 DNA: TGTGCCAGCAGCTTGGATTATGGCCAGCTTGCTTCCTACAATGAGCAGTTCTTC

clone size: -
V gene: TRBV6-5
D gene: -
J gene: TRBJ1-1
CDR3 protein: CASSYRDNTEAFF
CDR3 DNA: TGTGCCAGCAGTTACCGGGACAACACTGAAGCTTTCTTT

clone size: few
V gene: TRBV10-3
D gene: -
J gene: TRBJ1-2
CDR3 protein: CAISDGGGNNYGYTF
CDR3 DNA: TGTGCCATCAGTGATGGCGGGGGGAATAACTATGGCTACACCTTC

clone size: medium-sized
V gene: TRBV9
D gene: TRBD1
J gene: TRBJ2-7
CDR3 protein: CASGTGGYEQYF
CDR3 DNA: TGTGCCAGCGGGACAGGGGGCTACGAGCAGTACTTC

clone size: medium-sized
V gene: TRBV5-5
D gene: TRBD1
J gene: TRBJ1-1
CDR3 protein: CASSPGTGGLNTEAFF
CDR3 DNA: TGTGCCAGCAGCCCCGGGACAGGGGGGTTAAACACTGAAGCTTTCTTT

clone size: -
V gene: TRBV27
D gene: TRBD1
J gene: TRBJ2-7
CDR3 protein: CASSLSPGGYEQYF
CDR3 DNA: TGTGCCAGCAGTTTATCGCCAGGGGGCTACGAGCAGTACTTC

clone size: -
V gene: TRBV9
D gene: -
J gene: TRBJ2-1
CDR3 protein: CASSVITGGVGDEQFF
CDR3 DNA: TGTGCCAGCAGCGTAATTACCGGGGGCGTAGGAGATGAGCAGTTCTTC

clone size: -
V gene: TRBV7-9
D gene: TRBD1
J gene: TRBJ2-5
CDR3 protein: CASRSPGQGRETQYF
CDR3 DNA: TGTGCCAGCAGATCCCCGGGACAGGGAAGAGAGACCCAGTACTTC

clone size: -
V gene: TRBV5-4
D gene: TRBD1
J gene: TRBJ1-1
CDR3 protein: CASSHQGQGDGAFF
CDR3 DNA: TGCGCCAGCAGCCACCAGGGACAGGGAGATGGAGCTTTCTTT

clone size: -
V gene: TRBV7-8
D gene: -
J gene: TRBJ1-4
CDR3 protein: CASSFAPGTRSTTNEKLFF
CDR3 DNA: TGTGCCAGCAGCTTTGCCCCAGGGACCAGGAGTACAACTAATGAAAAACTGTTTTTT

clone size: few
V gene: TRBV27
D gene: -
J gene: TRBJ1-5
CDR3 protein: CASSLYPGTQPQHF
CDR3 DNA: TGTGCCAGCAGTTTATATCCGGGAACCCAGCCCCAGCATTTT

clone size: -
V gene: TRBV5-1
D gene: TRBD1
J gene: TRBJ2-5
CDR3 protein: CASNWDRGYGETQYF
CDR3 DNA: TGCGCCAGCAACTGGGACAGGGGTTATGGAGAGACCCAGTACTTC

clone size: once
V gene: TRBV4-1
D gene: -
J gene: TRBJ2-1
CDR3 protein: CASSTERAGNEQFF
CDR3 DNA: TGCGCCAGCAGCACCGAGCGGGCGGGGAATGAGCAGTTCTTC

clone size: -
V gene: TRBV28
D gene: -
J gene: TRBJ1-2
CDR3 protein: CASSSPGDYGYTF
CDR3 DNA: TGTGCCAGCAGTTCTCCGGGGGACTATGGCTACACCTTC

clone size: -
V gene: TRBV4-1
D gene: TRBD1
J gene: TRBJ2-7
CDR3 protein: CASSHDRAYEQYF
CDR3 DNA: TGCGCCAGCAGCCATGACAGGGCTTACGAGCAGTACTTC

clone size: -
V gene: TRBV4-3
D gene: -
J gene: TRBJ1-4
CDR3 protein: CASSQEMFAGIATNEKLFF
CDR3 DNA: TGCGCCAGCAGCCAAGAGATGTTTGCAGGGATAGCAACTAATGAAAAACTGTTTTTT

clone size: -
V gene: TRBV5-5
D gene: -
J gene: TRBJ1-5
CDR3 protein: CASSLGGYSNQPQHF
CDR3 DNA: TGTGCCAGCAGCTTGGGAGGTTATAGCAATCAGCCCCAGCATTTT

clone size: few
V gene: TRBV7-9
D gene: TRBD1
J gene: TRBJ2-2
CDR3 protein: CASSGDRGFNTGELFF
CDR3 DNA: TGTGCCAGCAGCGGGGACAGGGGATTTAACACCGGGGAGCTGTTTTTT

clone size: -
V gene: TRBV7-2
D gene: -
J gene: TRBJ1-2
CDR3 protein: CASSFDLGNYGYTF
CDR3 DNA: TGTGCCAGCAGCTTCGATTTGGGGAACTATGGCTACACCTTC

clone size: -
V gene: TRBV2
D gene: -
J gene: TRBJ1-2
CDR3 protein: CASSDGSAYGYTF
CDR3 DNA: TGTGCCAGCAGTGACGGCAGCGCCTATGGCTACACCTTC

clone size: -
V gene: TRBV7-7
D gene: -
J gene: TRBJ2-5
CDR3 protein: CASSSPGFGETQYF
CDR3 DNA: TGTGCCAGCAGCTCACCCGGTTTCGGGGAGACCCAGTACTTC

clone size: -
V gene: TRBV28
D gene: TRBD1
J gene: TRBJ1-2
CDR3 protein: CASSFPGQGNYGYTF
CDR3 DNA: TGTGCCAGCAGTTTCCCCGGACAGGGGAACTATGGCTACACCTTC

clone size: -
V gene: TRBV5-1
D gene: TRBD2
J gene: TRBJ2-1
CDR3 protein: CASSGDGGSYNEQFF
CDR3 DNA: TGCGCCAGCAGCGGTGACGGCGGGAGTTACAATGAGCAGTTCTTC

clone size: few
V gene: TRBV19
D gene: -
J gene: TRBJ1-2
CDR3 protein: CGRGIANYGYTF
CDR3 DNA: TGTGGTCGGGGAATAGCTAACTATGGCTACACCTTC

clone size: -
V gene: TRBV6-5
D gene: -
J gene: TRBJ2-7
CDR3 protein: CASSYGDFYEQYF
CDR3 DNA: TGTGCCAGCAGTTACGGGGACTTTTACGAGCAGTACTTC

clone size: -
V gene: TRBV5-4
D gene: TRBD2
J gene: TRBJ2-7
CDR3 protein: CASSPGGPIIYEQYF
CDR3 DNA: TGCGCCAGCAGCCCGGGGGGACCTATTATCTACGAGCAGTACTTC

clone size: -
V gene: TRBV11-2
D gene: TRBD1
J gene: TRBJ2-7
CDR3 protein: CASSFGQGSYEQYF
CDR3 DNA: TGTGCCAGCAGTTTCGGACAGGGATCCTACGAGCAGTACTTC

clone size: -
V gene: TRBV28
D gene: -
J gene: TRBJ1-4
CDR3 protein: CASSFFQGYNEKLFF
CDR3 DNA: TGTGCCAGCAGTTTTTTTCAGGGTTATAATGAAAAACTGTTTTTT

clone size: once
V gene: TRBV2
D gene: -
J gene: TRBJ2-2
CDR3 protein: CASSDPTWQRNTGELFF
CDR3 DNA: TGTGCCAGCAGTGACCCCACTTGGCAGCGAAACACCGGGGAGCTGTTTTTT

clone size: -
V gene: TRBV4-3
D gene: -
J gene: TRBJ2-3
CDR3 protein: CASSQNLRGTDTQYF
CDR3 DNA: TGCGCCAGCAGCCAAAATCTTCGCGGCACAGATACGCAGTATTTT

clone size: -
V gene: TRBV7-9
D gene: TRBD2
J gene: TRBJ2-3
CDR3 protein: CASSEGLAESTDTQYF
CDR3 DNA: TGTGCCAGCAGCGAGGGACTAGCGGAGAGCACAGATACGCAGTATTTT

clone size: -
V gene: TRBV6-6
D gene: -
J gene: TRBJ2-7
CDR3 protein: CASTPSRRLYEQYF
CDR3 DNA: TGTGCCAGCACACCTTCACGGAGACTCTACGAGCAGTACTTC

clone size: -
V gene: TRBV18
D gene: -
J gene: TRBJ1-1
CDR3 protein: CASSWWNTEAFF
CDR3 DNA: TGTGCCAGCTCATGGTGGAACACTGAAGCTTTCTTT

clone size: -
V gene: TRBV5-5
D gene: -
J gene: TRBJ1-3
CDR3 protein: CASSLDPSDYSGNTIYF
CDR3 DNA: TGTGCCAGCAGCTTGGATCCCTCGGACTACTCTGGAAACACCATATATTTT

clone size: -
V gene: TRBV6-5
D gene: -
J gene: TRBJ1-1
CDR3 protein: CASGSTEAFF
CDR3 DNA: TGTGCCAGCGGTTCCACTGAAGCTTTCTTT

clone size: -
V gene: TRBV6-4
D gene: TRBD2
J gene: TRBJ2-3
CDR3 protein: CASSDGASGGPTDTQYF
CDR3 DNA: TGTGCCAGCAGTGACGGGGCTAGCGGGGGACCCACAGATACGCAGTATTTT

clone size: -
V gene: TRBV9
D gene: -
J gene: TRBJ2-7
CDR3 protein: CASSIGQRPYEQYF
CDR3 DNA: TGTGCCAGCAGCATCGGACAGAGACCCTACGAGCAGTACTTC

clone size: few
V gene: TRBV9
D gene: -
J gene: TRBJ2-2
CDR3 protein: CASSENTGELFF
CDR3 DNA: TGTGCCAGCAGCGAAAACACCGGGGAGCTGTTTTTT

clone size: -
V gene: TRBV4-1
D gene: TRBD1
J gene: TRBJ1-2
CDR3 protein: CASSQVQGGYGYTF
CDR3 DNA: TGCGCCAGCAGCCAAGTACAGGGGGGCTATGGCTACACCTTC

clone size: -
V gene: TRBV6-5
D gene: -
J gene: TRBJ2-3
CDR3 protein: CASSYFAGNTDTQYF
CDR3 DNA: TGTGCCAGCAGTTACTTTGCGGGAAACACAGATACGCAGTATTTT

clone size: -
V gene: TRBV15
D gene: TRBD1
J gene: TRBJ1-2
CDR3 protein: CATSRADRVHGYTF
CDR3 DNA: TGTGCCACCAGCAGGGCAGACAGGGTCCATGGCTACACCTTC

clone size: -
V gene: TRBV6-1
D gene: TRBD2
J gene: TRBJ2-3
CDR3 protein: CASSTGLAETDTQYF
CDR3 DNA: TGTGCCAGCAGTACTGGACTAGCGGAGACAGATACGCAGTATTTT

clone size: -
V gene: TRBV5-5
D gene: -
J gene: TRBJ1-3
CDR3 protein: CASSQERQASSGNTIYF
CDR3 DNA: TGCGCCAGCAGCCAAGAGCGACAGGCGAGCTCTGGAAACACCATATATTTT

clone size: once
V gene: TRBV13
D gene: -
J gene: TRBJ1-1
CDR3 protein: CASSAVWSPTTEAFF
CDR3 DNA: TGTGCCAGCAGCGCAGTCTGGAGCCCTACCACTGAAGCTTTCTTT

clone size: -
V gene: TRBV13
D gene: TRBD2
J gene: TRBJ2-5
CDR3 protein: CASSSWGLAGMETQYF
CDR3 DNA: TGTGCCAGCAGCTCCTGGGGACTAGCGGGAATGGAGACCCAGTACTTC

clone size: -
V gene: TRBV19
D gene: -
J gene: TRBJ1-5
CDR3 protein: CASSLNSNQPQHF
CDR3 DNA: TGTGCCAGTAGCTTAAATAGCAATCAGCCCCAGCATTTT